This entry concerns a single T cell receptor (beta chain). The antigen remains unidentified. The protocol was immunoSEQ multiplex PCR, while the TCRdb copy is restricted to in-frame clones and leaves out a portion. Among 20,000 to 25,000 clones listed, roughly 75% were seen once. All trial patients relapsed after autologous stem cell transplantation. Relapsed/refractory classical Hodgkin lymphoma patients had complete, partial or progressive responses. This entry comes from a study of PD-1 blockade in classical Hodgkin lymphoma. General study results and limits: Complete responders entered with baseline diversity on par with newly diagnosed patients, the results showed. Reports described newly diagnosed patients as having lower baseline TCR diversity than healthy donors. Anyone who began nivolumab under 1 year after ASCT was excluded.

The CDR3 consists of 16 residues. Germline CDR1 and CDR2: MDHEN and SYDVKM. V shed 5 bases and J 9 bases; nucleotides not matched to a gene: 12. The receptor was isolated from a human donor with classical Hodgkin lymphoma. The specimen was peripheral blood mononuclear cells (PBMCs), collected before the second cycle of nivolumab. This chain joins TRBV28 and TRBJ2-1; 11 bases are a match to TRBD2. The CDR3 sequence is CASSPRGVAGGSEQFF. The CDR3, as DNA: TGTGCCAGCAGTCCCCGGGGGGTAGCGGGAGGGAGTGAGCAGTTCTTC.